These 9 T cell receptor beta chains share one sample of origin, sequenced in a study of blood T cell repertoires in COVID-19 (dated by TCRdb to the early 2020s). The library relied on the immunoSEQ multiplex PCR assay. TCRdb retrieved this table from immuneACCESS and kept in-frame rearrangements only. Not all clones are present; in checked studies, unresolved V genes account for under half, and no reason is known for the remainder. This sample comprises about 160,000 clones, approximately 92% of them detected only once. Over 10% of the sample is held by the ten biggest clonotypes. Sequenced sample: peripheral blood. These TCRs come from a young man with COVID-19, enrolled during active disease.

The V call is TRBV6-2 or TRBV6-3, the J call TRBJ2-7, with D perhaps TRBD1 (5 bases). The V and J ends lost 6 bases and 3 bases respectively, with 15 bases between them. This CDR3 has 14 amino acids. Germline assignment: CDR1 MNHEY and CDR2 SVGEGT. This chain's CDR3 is CASSSLDRYYEQYF. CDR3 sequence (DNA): TGTGCCAGCAGCAGTCTCGACAGATACTACGAGCAGTACTTC.

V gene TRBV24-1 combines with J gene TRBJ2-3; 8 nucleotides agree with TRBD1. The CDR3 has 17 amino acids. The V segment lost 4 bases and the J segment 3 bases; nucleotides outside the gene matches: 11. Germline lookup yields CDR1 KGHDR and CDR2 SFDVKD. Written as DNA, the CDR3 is TGTGCCACCAGTGAAGTCGACAGGGGAGGTAGGACAGATACGCAGTATTTT. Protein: CATSEVDRGGRTDTQYF.

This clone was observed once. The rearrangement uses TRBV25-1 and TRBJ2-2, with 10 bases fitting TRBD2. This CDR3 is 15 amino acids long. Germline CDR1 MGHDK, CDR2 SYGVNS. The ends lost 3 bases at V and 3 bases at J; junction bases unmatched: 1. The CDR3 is CASSEGTSDTGELFF. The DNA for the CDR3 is TGTGCCAGCAGTGAGGGGACTAGCGACACCGGGGAGCTGTTTTTT.

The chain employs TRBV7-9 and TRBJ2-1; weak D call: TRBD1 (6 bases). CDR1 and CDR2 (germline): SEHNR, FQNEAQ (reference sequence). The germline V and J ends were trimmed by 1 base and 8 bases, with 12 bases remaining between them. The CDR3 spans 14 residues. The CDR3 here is CASSLVQGPDEQFF. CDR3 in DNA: TGTGCCAGCAGCTTAGTGCAGGGGCCTGATGAGCAGTTCTTC.

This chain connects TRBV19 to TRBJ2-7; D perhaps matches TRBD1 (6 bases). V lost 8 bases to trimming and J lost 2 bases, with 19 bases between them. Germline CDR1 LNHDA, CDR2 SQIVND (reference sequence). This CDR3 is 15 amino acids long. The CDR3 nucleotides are TGTGCCAGTGCCGCCGGGACATCCCCGGCCTACGAGCAGTACTTC. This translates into CASAAGTSPAYEQYF.

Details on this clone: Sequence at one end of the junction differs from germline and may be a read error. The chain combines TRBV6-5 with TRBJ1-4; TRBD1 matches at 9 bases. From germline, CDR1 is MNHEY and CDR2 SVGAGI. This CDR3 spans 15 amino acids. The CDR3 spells CASSPDRGTNEKLLF. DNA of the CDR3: TGTGCCAGCAGTCCGGACAGGGGAACTAATGAAAAACTGCTTTTT.

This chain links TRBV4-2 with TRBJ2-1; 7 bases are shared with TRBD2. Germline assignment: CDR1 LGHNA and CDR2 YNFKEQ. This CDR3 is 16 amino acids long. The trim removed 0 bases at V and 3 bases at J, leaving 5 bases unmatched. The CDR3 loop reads CASSQEGDYLYNEQFF. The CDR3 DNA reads TGTGCCAGCAGCCAAGAGGGGGACTACCTCTACAATGAGCAGTTCTTC.

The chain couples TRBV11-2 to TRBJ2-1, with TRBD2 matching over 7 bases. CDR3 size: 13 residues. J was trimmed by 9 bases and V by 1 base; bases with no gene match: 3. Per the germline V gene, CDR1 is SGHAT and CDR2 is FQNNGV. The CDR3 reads CASSLAGGGEQFF. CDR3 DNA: TGTGCCAGCAGCTTAGCGGGAGGTGGTGAGCAGTTCTTC.

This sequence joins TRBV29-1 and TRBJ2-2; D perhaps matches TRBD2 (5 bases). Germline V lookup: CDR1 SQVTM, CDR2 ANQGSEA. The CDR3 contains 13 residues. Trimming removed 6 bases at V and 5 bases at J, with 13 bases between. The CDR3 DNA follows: TGCAGCGTCGGAGGACTTATGACCGGGGAGCTGTTTTTT. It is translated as CSVGGLMTGELFF.